This T cell receptor beta chain stems from a study of T cell responses to AZD1222 COVID-19 vaccine. Study observations and caveats: It should be noted that donors were predominantly white British and more often female, and clonal diversity was possibly underestimated. Baseline serology detected seropositivity in only 5 to 7 AZD1222 recipients. Distributed over spike, vaccine-associated CD4 TCRs predominated at 160-218 and 743-854.

V lost 8 bases to trimming and J lost 9 bases; unmatched junction nucleotides: 7. The CDR3 is 13 amino acids. CDR1 and CDR2 from the germline V gene are SQVTM and ANQGSEA. Notes on this clone: Antigen unknown.

The protocol was immunoSEQ multiplex PCR, while the TCRdb copy is restricted to in-frame clones and leaves out a portion. The repertoire holds approximately 64,000 clones, with around nine tenths as singletons. The chain couples TRBV29-1 to TRBJ2-1; 13 bases align to TRBD2. The sample consisted of peripheral blood, taken 28 days after the second dose of the MenACWY control vaccine. This sequence originates from an adult who received the MenACWY meningococcal vaccine as a control. DNA for the CDR3: TGCAGCCACGGGACTAGCGGGATAGGTGAGCAGTTCTTC. The encoded protein is CSHGTSGIGEQFF.